The 26 T cell receptor beta chains below come from one sample, sequenced in a study of blood T cell repertoires in COVID-19. The assay was immunoSEQ multiplex PCR, and TCRdb's table has in-frame clones only and misses some. Of under 450,000 clones detected, about nine tenths appear once; the ten largest clones hold about 1.4%. Sequencing used peripheral blood. The receptors stem from a woman between 40 and 55 years old with COVID-19, enrolled during active disease.

The chain carries TRBV7-2 and TRBJ1-2, with no clear D. The V and J ends lost 1 base and 3 bases respectively, with 6 bases between them. Germline loops: CDR1 SGHTA, CDR2 FQGNSA. The CDR3 sequence is 13 residues long. CDR3 DNA: TGTGCCAGCAGCTTAGGGGCCCACTATGGCTACACCTTC. Translated: CASSLGAHYGYTF.

The rearrangement joins TRBV10-3 to TRBJ1-2; TRBD1 is a possible D gene (5 bases). This CDR3 has 13 amino acids. Trimming pared 6 bases from V and 6 bases from J, leaving 14 bases between. CDR1 ENHRY and CDR2 SYGVKD come from the germline V gene. CDR3 coding DNA: TGTGCCATCAGACAGGCCCCAGGAGATGGCTACACCTTC. Encoded protein: CAIRQAPGDGYTF.

The chain employs TRBV3-1 (or the pseudogene TRBV3-2) and TRBJ2-2; 7 bases match TRBD2. Germline-derived CDR1 and CDR2 are LGHDT and YNNKEL (reference sequence). The CDR3 is made up of 18 amino acids. V shed 4 bases, J shed 3 bases, and the junction held 14 bases outside the gene matches. CDR3 in DNA: TGTGCCAGCAGCCCTTGGGGGGGGTACGGCACTTACACCGGGGAGCTGTTTTTT. The encoded protein is CASSPWGGYGTYTGELFF.

This sequence joins TRBV10-3 and TRBJ1-1; 7 positions agree with TRBD1. Trimming took 2 bases from V and 4 from J; bases not matched to a gene: 7. The germline V gene encodes CDR1 ENHRY and CDR2 SYGVKD. CDR3 size: 15 residues. Here the CDR3 reads CAISELPDRATEAFF. CDR3 nucleotide sequence: TGTGCCATCAGTGAGCTCCCCGACAGGGCCACTGAAGCTTTCTTT.

The chain joins TRBV2 to TRBJ1-2, with D tentatively TRBD1 (6 bases). The CDR3 covers 14 residues. V was trimmed by 4 bases and J by 8 bases, leaving 17 bases between them. Germline V CDR1 and CDR2: SNHLY, FYNNEI. This CDR3 is CASSGQRGAQGYTF. The CDR3 nucleotides read TGTGCCAGCAGTGGGCAACGGGGGGCGCAGGGCTACACCTTC.

The chain uses TRBV9 and TRBJ1-2; 8 bases fit TRBD1. This CDR3 has 16 residues. Germline V gene lookup returns CDR1 SGDLS and CDR2 YYNGEE. V lost 3 bases and J lost 6; bases outside the gene matches: 13. In DNA form, the CDR3 reads TGTGCCAGCAGCGCATTGGACAGGGTGCTATTGGATGGCTACACCTTC. It is translated as CASSALDRVLLDGYTF.

The genes are TRBV30 and TRBJ2-5, with D uncertain. There are 13 residues in the CDR3. Trimming shortened V by 2 bases and J by 5 bases, and 12 bases separated the two germline ends. Germline CDR1 and CDR2: GTSNPN and SVGIG (reference sequence). The CDR3, as DNA: TGTGCCTGGAGTACTCGGCGGATGGAGACCCAGTACTTC. Translated, it gives CAWSTRRMETQYF. The whole variable domain, remainder taken from reference TRBV30 and TRBJ2-5, is SQTIHQWPATLVQPVGSPLSLECTVEGTSNPNLYWYRQAAGRGLQLLFYSVGIGQISSEVPQNLSASRPQDRQFILSSKKLLLSDSGFYLCAWSTRRMETQYFGPGTRLLVL.

This clone was seen just once. CDR3 bases: TGCGCCAGCAGCTTGGAAGGACAGCCCTCCTACGAGCAGTACTTC. Its translation is CASSLEGQPSYEQYF. The V gene is TRBV5-1, the J gene TRBJ2-7; a weak D match, TRBD1 (6 bases). Trimming removed 0 bases at V and 0 bases at J, with 10 bases between. The CDR3 has 15 amino acids. Looked up from germline, CDR1 is SGHRS and CDR2 is YFSETQ. The variable domain in full, with the rest retrieved from reference TRBV5-1 and TRBJ2-7, is KAGVTQTPRYLIKTRGQQVTLSCSPISGHRSVSWYQQTPGQGLQFLFEYFSETQRNKGNFPGRFSGRQFSNSRSEMNVSTLELGDSALYLCASSLEGQPSYEQYFGPGTRLTVT.

Note on this clone: This sample also contains other DNA sequences that code for the same CDR3. The CDR3 loop reads CASSLARGNTEAFF. In DNA form, the CDR3 reads TGCGCCAGCAGCTTGGCCCGGGGGAACACTGAAGCTTTCTTT. V usage is TRBV5-1 and J usage is TRBJ1-1; D is ambiguous. The ends were cut back, 0 bases at V and 1 base at J, with 7 bases in the middle. The CDR3 extends over 14 amino acids. The germline V gene has CDR1 SGHRS and CDR2 YFSETQ.

The rearrangement uses TRBV28 and TRBJ2-1, with D maybe TRBD2 (5 bases). From germline, CDR1 is MDHEN and CDR2 SYDVKM. V was cut by 2 bases and J by 7 bases, with 15 bases left in between. CDR3 length equals 15 residues. The CDR3 loop is CASSLRMAGGNEQFF. The CDR3 region has the DNA TGTGCCAGCAGTTTAAGGATGGCGGGTGGGAATGAGCAGTTCTTC.

The chain links TRBV7-2 to TRBJ1-2, with D possibly TRBD1 on 6 matching bases. Trimming left V 2 bases short and J 5 bases short, with 15 bases between. This CDR3 spans 15 amino acids. Germline assignment: CDR1 SGHTA and CDR2 FQGNSA. The CDR3 sequence: CASSLLTGQGYGYTF. CDR3 nucleotides: TGTGCCAGCAGCTTACTTACGGGGCAGGGGTATGGCTACACCTTC.

Concerning this clone itself: This sample includes further DNA sequences coding for the same CDR3. The chain links TRBV18 to TRBJ2-2; unclear D gene. This CDR3 comprises 12 residues. The V gene lost 2 bases and the J gene lost 6 bases, with 4 bases spanning the gap. Germline loops: CDR1 KGHSH, CDR2 LQKENI. The CDR3 region is CASSPSAGELFF. The CDR3 nucleotides are TGTGCCAGCTCACCATCAGCCGGGGAGCTGTTTTTT.

This chain joins TRBV29-1 and TRBJ2-2; TRBD1 aligns across 9 bases. The CDR3 runs to 15 residues. CDR1 is SQVTM and CDR2 is ANQGSEA in the germline V gene. After removal of 7 bases from V and 4 bases from J, the junction contained 10 bases not matched to a gene. The CDR3 DNA reads as TGCAGCGGGCGGCGGGGACAGGGAGGCACCGGGGAGCTGTTTTTT. Translation: CSGRRGQGGTGELFF.

The chain carries TRBV5-1 and TRBJ1-1, with TRBD1 as a possible D gene (6 bases). Germline V gene data show CDR1 as SGHRS and CDR2 as YFSETQ. This CDR3 has 11 residues. V gave up 5 bases and J gave up 8 bases, with 10 bases separating them. CDR3 region: CASRADSEAFF. The CDR3 coding sequence is TGCGCCAGCAGGGCGGACAGCGAAGCTTTCTTT. Complete variable domain (other parts from reference TRBV5-1 and TRBJ1-1): KAGVTQTPRYLIKTRGQQVTLSCSPISGHRSVSWYQQTPGQGLQFLFEYFSETQRNKGNFPGRFSGRQFSNSRSEMNVSTLELGDSALYLCASRADSEAFFGQGTRLTVV.

This clone was counted once. V and J are TRBV7-3 and TRBJ1-1, with D possibly matching TRBD1 (6 bases). Germline V gene data show CDR1 as SGHTA and CDR2 as FQGTGA. V was clipped by 5 bases and J by 10 bases, with 14 bases between them. The CDR3 is 12 residues long. Here the CDR3 reads CASSQGQGPAFF. CDR3 in DNA: TGTGCCAGCAGCCAAGGTCAGGGGCCAGCTTTCTTT.

Here the CDR3 reads CASSIPPGTGGSTEAFF. The CDR3 nucleotides read TGTGCCAGTAGTATTCCCCCGGGGACAGGGGGATCCACTGAAGCTTTCTTT. The chain joins TRBV19 to TRBJ1-1; 11 positions match TRBD1. Germline V gene lookup returns CDR1 LNHDA and CDR2 SQIVND (reference sequence). The CDR3 runs to 17 residues. J was trimmed by 4 bases and V by 3 bases; bases with no gene match: 10. Combining the CDR3 with reference TRBV19 and TRBJ1-1 gives the whole variable domain DGGITQSPKYLFRKEGQNVTLSCEQNLNHDAMYWYRQDPGQGLRLIYYSQIVNDFQKGDIAEGYSVSREKKESFPLTVTSAQKNPTAFYLCASSIPPGTGGSTEAFFGQGTRLTVV.

V is TRBV30 and J is TRBJ1-4; D gene uncertain. V gave up 5 bases and J gave up 3 bases, with 10 bases separating them. CDR3 length: 13 amino acids. Germline CDR1 reads GTSNPN; CDR2 reads SVGIG (reference sequence). The CDR3 coding sequence is TGTGCCTGGGAGGCGCAGGCTAATGAAAAACTGTTTTTT. This codes for CAWEAQANEKLFF.

This clone showed up just once. V gene TRBV19 combines with J gene TRBJ1-4; a possible D gene is TRBD1 (5 bases). CDR1 and CDR2 (germline): LNHDA, SQIVND (reference sequence). The CDR3 covers 18 residues. V lost 2 bases, J lost 0 bases, and 16 bases lay in between. CDR3 sequence reads: CASSIKGAIAATNEKLFF. As DNA, the CDR3 is TGTGCCAGTAGTATAAAAGGGGCCATTGCAGCAACTAATGAAAAACTGTTTTTT.

J is TRBJ1-4 and V is TRBV10-3; D gene uncertain. CDR1 and CDR2 from the germline V gene are ENHRY and SYGVKD. This CDR3 spans 16 amino acids. The V end lost 0 bases, the J end lost 0 bases, and 8 bases lay between the germline ends. Here the CDR3 reads CAISESKASTNEKLFF. CDR3 in DNA: TGTGCCATCAGTGAGTCGAAAGCGTCAACTAATGAAAAACTGTTTTTT.

The J gene is TRBJ2-7, the V gene TRBV28; 9 bases fit TRBD1. The CDR3 spans 17 residues. The V gene end was trimmed by 0 bases and the J gene end by 0 bases; junction bases not matched to a gene: 6. Germline V lookup: CDR1 MDHEN, CDR2 SYDVKM. CDR3: CASSLWGQGLSSYEQYF. The CDR3 region has the DNA TGTGCCAGCAGTTTATGGGGACAGGGTTTAAGCTCCTACGAGCAGTACTTC.

The V and J genes are TRBV9 and TRBJ2-1, with TRBD2 matching over 10 bases. Germline values: CDR1 SGDLS, CDR2 YYNGEE. The CDR3 length is 16 residues. After removal of 0 bases from V and 8 bases from J, the junction contained 8 bases not matched to a gene. Here the CDR3 reads CASSVDLAGVLDEQFF. The CDR3 DNA reads TGTGCCAGCAGCGTAGATCTAGCGGGGGTCCTTGATGAGCAGTTCTTC.

The chain is built from TRBV5-1 and TRBJ1-4; perhaps TRBD1 as D (6 bases). V was trimmed by 0 bases and J by 6 bases, leaving 12 bases between them. Germline assignment: CDR1 SGHRS and CDR2 YFSETQ. The CDR3 covers 15 residues. CDR3 DNA sequence: TGCGCCAGCAGCTTGGGGCAGGGGAATGATGAAAAACTGTTTTTT. Protein product: CASSLGQGNDEKLFF.

The chain recombines TRBV30 with TRBJ1-5; no reliable D call. V was clipped by 4 bases and J by 4 bases, with 11 bases between them. This CDR3 spans 13 amino acids. The germline V gene encodes CDR1 GTSNPN and CDR2 SVGIG (reference sequence). The CDR3 region is CAWTLGGNQPQHF. CDR3 DNA sequence: TGTGCCTGGACCCTCGGAGGTAATCAGCCCCAGCATTTT.

The genes are TRBV28 and TRBJ1-5; no reliable D call. The ends were cut back, 5 bases at V and 0 bases at J, with 8 bases in the middle. This CDR3 comprises 14 residues. The V gene's germline CDR1 is MDHEN and CDR2 SYDVKM. The CDR3 DNA follows: TGTGCCAGCAGTACGACTTATAGCAATCAGCCCCAGCATTTT. It codes for CASSTTYSNQPQHF. The entire variable domain, with the rest obtained from reference TRBV28 and TRBJ1-5, is as follows: DVKVTQSSRYLVKRTGEKVFLECVQDMDHENMFWYRQDPGLGLRLIYFSYDVKMKEKGDIPEGYSVSREKKERFSLILESASTNQTSMYLCASSTTYSNQPQHFGDGTRLSIL.

The rearrangement uses TRBV9 and TRBJ1-3; possibly TRBD1 for D (6 bases). This CDR3 has 16 amino acids. Trimming left V 0 bases short and J 4 bases short, with 14 bases between. Germline V CDR1 and CDR2: SGDLS, YYNGEE. For the CDR3, the DNA is TGTGCCAGCAGCGTAGCGTTAGACAGGCCGGGAAACACCATATATTTT. Protein sequence: CASSVALDRPGNTIYF.

The rearrangement links TRBV9 to TRBJ2-1; 13 nucleotides agree with TRBD2. Trimming removed 0 bases from V and 9 bases from J; junction bases left unmatched: 9. This CDR3 is 17 amino acids long. Germline assignment: CDR1 SGDLS and CDR2 YYNGEE. CDR3 nucleotide sequence: TGTGCCAGCAGCGTAGGGACTAGCGGGAGTTTGGTGAGTGAGCAGTTCTTC. Translation gives CASSVGTSGSLVSEQFF.